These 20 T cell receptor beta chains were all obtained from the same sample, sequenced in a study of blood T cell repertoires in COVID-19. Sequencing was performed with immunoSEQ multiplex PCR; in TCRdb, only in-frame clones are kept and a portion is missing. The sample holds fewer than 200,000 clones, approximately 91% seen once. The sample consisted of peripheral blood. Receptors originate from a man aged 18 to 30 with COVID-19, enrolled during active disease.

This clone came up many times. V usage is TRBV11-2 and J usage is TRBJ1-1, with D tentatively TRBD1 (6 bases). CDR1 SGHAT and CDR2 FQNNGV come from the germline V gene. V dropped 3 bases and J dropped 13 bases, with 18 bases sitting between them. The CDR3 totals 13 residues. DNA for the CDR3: TGTGCCAGCAGCTTTCTATTCCCAGGGGAGGGTTTCTTT. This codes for CASSFLFPGEGFF.

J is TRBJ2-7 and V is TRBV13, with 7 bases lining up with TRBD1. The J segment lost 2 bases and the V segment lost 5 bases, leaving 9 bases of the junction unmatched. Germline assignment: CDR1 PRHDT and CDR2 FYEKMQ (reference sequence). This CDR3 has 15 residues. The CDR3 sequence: CASSLRQGTPYEQYF. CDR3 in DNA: TGTGCCAGCAGCCTGCGACAGGGAACCCCCTACGAGCAGTACTTC.

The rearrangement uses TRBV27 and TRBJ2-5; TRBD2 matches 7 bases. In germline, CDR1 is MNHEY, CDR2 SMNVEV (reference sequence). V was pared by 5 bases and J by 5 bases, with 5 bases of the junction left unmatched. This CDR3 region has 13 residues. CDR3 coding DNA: TGTGCCAGCAGTCCGGGACTAATCGAGACCCAGTACTTC. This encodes CASSPGLIETQYF.

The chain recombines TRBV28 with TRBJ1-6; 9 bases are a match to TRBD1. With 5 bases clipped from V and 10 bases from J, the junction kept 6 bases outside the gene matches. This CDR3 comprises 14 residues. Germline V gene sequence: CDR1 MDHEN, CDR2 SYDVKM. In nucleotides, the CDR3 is TGTGCCAGCAGTCGGACAGGGGTTTACTCACCCCTCCACTTT. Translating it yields CASSRTGVYSPLHF.

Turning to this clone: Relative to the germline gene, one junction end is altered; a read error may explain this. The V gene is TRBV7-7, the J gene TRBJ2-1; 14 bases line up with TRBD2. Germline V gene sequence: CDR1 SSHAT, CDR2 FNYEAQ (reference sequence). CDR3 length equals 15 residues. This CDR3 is CASSLGLAGVNEQFF. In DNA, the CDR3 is TGTGCTAGCAGCTTGGGACTAGCGGGAGTGAATGAGCAGTTCTTC.

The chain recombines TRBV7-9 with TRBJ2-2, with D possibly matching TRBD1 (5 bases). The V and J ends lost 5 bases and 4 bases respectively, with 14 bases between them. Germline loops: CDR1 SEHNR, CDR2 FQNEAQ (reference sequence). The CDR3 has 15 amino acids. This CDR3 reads CASSPWGGSTGELFF. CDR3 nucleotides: TGTGCCAGCAGCCCCTGGGGCGGTTCCACCGGGGAGCTGTTTTTT.

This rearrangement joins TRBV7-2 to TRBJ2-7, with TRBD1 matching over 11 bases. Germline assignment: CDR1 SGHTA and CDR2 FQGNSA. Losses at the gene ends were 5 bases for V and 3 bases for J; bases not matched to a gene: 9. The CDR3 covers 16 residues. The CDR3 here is CASSVTGTGGSYEQYF. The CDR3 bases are TGTGCCAGCAGCGTCACCGGGACAGGGGGAAGCTACGAGCAGTACTTC.

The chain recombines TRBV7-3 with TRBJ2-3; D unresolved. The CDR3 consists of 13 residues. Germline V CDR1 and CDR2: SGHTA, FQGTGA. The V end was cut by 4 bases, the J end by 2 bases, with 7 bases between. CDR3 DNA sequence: TGTGCCAGCAGCTCCTTCCCCACAGATACGCAGTATTTT. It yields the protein CASSSFPTDTQYF.

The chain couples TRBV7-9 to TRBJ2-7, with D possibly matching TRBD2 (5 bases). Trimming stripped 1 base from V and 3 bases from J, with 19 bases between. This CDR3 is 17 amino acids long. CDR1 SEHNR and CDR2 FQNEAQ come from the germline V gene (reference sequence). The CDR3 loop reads CASSLVGSAEVDYEQYF. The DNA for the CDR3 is TGTGCCAGCAGCTTAGTTGGTAGCGCGGAGGTGGACTACGAGCAGTACTTC.

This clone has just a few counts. For the CDR3, the DNA is TGTGCCAGCAGTGGGTATCGGGACAGGACTGGCTACACCTTC. Encoded protein: CASSGYRDRTGYTF. The chain links TRBV25-1 to TRBJ1-2, with 8 bases matching TRBD1. After removal of 4 bases from V and 7 bases from J, the junction contained 8 bases not matched to a gene. The CDR3 has 14 residues. Germline CDR1 reads MGHDK; CDR2 reads SYGVNS.

In nucleotides, the CDR3 is TGTGCCAGCGGACAGGGTCCTGGAAACACCATATATTTT. Residues: CASGQGPGNTIYF. V is TRBV6-5 and J is TRBJ1-3; 8 bases align to TRBD1. Unmatched junction bases numbered 2, after V lost 8 bases and J lost 2 bases. Per germline, CDR1 MNHEY and CDR2 SVGAGI. The CDR3 loop spans 13 amino acids.

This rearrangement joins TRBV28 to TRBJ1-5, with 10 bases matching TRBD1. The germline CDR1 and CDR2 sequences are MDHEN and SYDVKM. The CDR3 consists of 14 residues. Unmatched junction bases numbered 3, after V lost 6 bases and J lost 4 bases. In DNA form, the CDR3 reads TGTGCCAGCAGGGGGACAGGGGAAAATCAGCCCCAGCATTTT. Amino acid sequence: CASRGTGENQPQHF.

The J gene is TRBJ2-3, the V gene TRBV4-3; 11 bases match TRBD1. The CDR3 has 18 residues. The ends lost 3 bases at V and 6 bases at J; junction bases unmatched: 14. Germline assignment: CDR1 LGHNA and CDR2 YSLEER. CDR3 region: CASSQVEIGQGAGDTQYF. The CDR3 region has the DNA TGCGCCAGCAGCCAGGTGGAAATCGGACAGGGGGCAGGGGATACGCAGTATTTT.

This CDR3 reads CASSYRQGAYEQYF. The CDR3 bases are TGTGCCAGCAGTTACCGGCAGGGTGCCTACGAGCAGTACTTC. This sequence joins TRBV6-6 and TRBJ2-7; D might be TRBD1 (5 bases). V was shortened by 2 bases and J by 2 bases, with 10 bases between the two germline ends. The germline CDR1 and CDR2 sequences are MNHNY and SVGAGI (reference sequence). The length of the CDR3 is 14 residues.

The CDR3 sequence is CAWRGDRGREYGYTF. CDR3 bases: TGTGCCTGGAGGGGGGACAGGGGGCGAGAGTATGGCTACACCTTC. The rearrangement joins TRBV30 to TRBJ1-2; 12 bases align to TRBD1. With 3 bases clipped from V and 5 bases from J, the junction kept 7 bases outside the gene matches. The germline gives CDR1 GTSNPN, CDR2 SVGIG (reference sequence). This CDR3 has 15 amino acids.

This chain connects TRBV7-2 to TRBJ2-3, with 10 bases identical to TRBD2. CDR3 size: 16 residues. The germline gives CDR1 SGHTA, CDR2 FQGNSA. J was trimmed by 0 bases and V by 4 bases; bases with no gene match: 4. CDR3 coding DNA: TGTGCCAGCAGCTCTAGCGGGAGCGGGAGCACAGATACGCAGTATTTT. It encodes CASSSSGSGSTDTQYF.

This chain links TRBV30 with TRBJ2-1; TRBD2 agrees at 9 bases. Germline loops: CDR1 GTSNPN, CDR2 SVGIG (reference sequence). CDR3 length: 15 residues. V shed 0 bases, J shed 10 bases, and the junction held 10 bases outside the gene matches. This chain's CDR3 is CAWSVRLAGNHEQFF. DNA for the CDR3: TGTGCCTGGAGTGTTCGTCTAGCGGGAAATCACGAGCAGTTCTTC.

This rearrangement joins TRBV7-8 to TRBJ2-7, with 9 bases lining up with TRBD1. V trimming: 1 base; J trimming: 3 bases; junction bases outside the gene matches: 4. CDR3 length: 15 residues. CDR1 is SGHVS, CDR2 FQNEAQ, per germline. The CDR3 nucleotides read TGTGCCAGCAGCTTAGGTGGGACAGGGAACTACGAGCAGTACTTC. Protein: CASSLGGTGNYEQYF.

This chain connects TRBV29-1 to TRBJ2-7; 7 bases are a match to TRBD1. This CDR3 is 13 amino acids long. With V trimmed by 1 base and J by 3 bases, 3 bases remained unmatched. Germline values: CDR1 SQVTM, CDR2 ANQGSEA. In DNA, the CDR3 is TGCAGCGTTGAAGGCCGGGACAGCTACGAGCAGTACTTC. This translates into CSVEGRDSYEQYF.

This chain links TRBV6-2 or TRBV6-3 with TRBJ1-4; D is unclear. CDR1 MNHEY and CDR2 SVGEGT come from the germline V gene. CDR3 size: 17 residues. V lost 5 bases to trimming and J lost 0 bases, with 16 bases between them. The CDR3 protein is CASSLGHVRATNEKLFF. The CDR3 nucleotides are TGTGCCAGCAGTCTCGGCCACGTTCGGGCAACTAATGAAAAACTGTTTTTT.